The 31 T cell receptor beta chains in this list originate from one sample, sequenced in a study of blood T cell repertoires in COVID-19. Generated by immunoSEQ multiplex PCR, the TCRdb table keeps only in-frame clones and is missing some. The sample shows roughly 100,000 clones, approximately 76% of them seen only once. Source material: peripheral blood. The receptors stem from a woman in her seventies with acute or convalescent COVID-19.

This chain uses TRBV3-1 (or the pseudogene TRBV3-2) with TRBJ2-3; 7 bases align to TRBD1. This CDR3 is 15 amino acids long. V dropped 6 bases and J dropped 5; count of bases not matched to a gene: 11. Germline V gives CDR1 LGHDT, CDR2 YNNKEL (reference sequence). Here the CDR3 reads CASSHRGQSLDTQYF. CDR3 in DNA: TGTGCCAGCAGTCACAGGGGCCAATCCCTAGATACGCAGTATTTT.

This clone showed up just once. The J gene is TRBJ2-1, the V gene TRBV6-5, with D possibly TRBD1 on 7 matching bases. This CDR3 spans 15 amino acids. V lost 5 bases to trimming and J lost 2 bases, with 13 bases between them. Germline assignment: CDR1 MNHEY and CDR2 SVGAGI. CDR3 in amino acids: CASSRDREAYNEQFF. As DNA, the CDR3 is TGTGCCAGCAGTAGAGACAGGGAGGCCTACAATGAGCAGTTCTTC.

The chain joins TRBV5-1 to TRBJ2-7; possibly TRBD2 for D (5 bases). In germline, CDR1 is SGHRS, CDR2 YFSETQ. Trimming stripped 0 bases from V and 3 bases from J, with 13 bases between. The CDR3 has 15 amino acids. The chain's CDR3 is CASSLEAANNYEQYF. The CDR3 bases are TGCGCCAGCAGCTTGGAAGCGGCCAATAACTACGAGCAGTACTTC.

This chain joins TRBV6-2 or TRBV6-3 and TRBJ2-5; maybe TRBD2 (5 bases). There are 16 residues in the CDR3. The V gene lost 4 bases and the J gene lost 0 bases, with 15 bases spanning the gap. Germline V gene lookup returns CDR1 MNHEY and CDR2 SVGEGT. CDR3 amino acids: CASSLTLPRDQETQYF. The CDR3 DNA reads TGTGCCAGCAGTTTGACTTTACCGAGGGACCAAGAGACCCAGTACTTC.

V usage is TRBV19 and J usage is TRBJ1-5; weak D call: TRBD1 (6 bases). Germline lookup yields CDR1 LNHDA and CDR2 SQIVND (reference sequence). The V end lost 5 bases, the J end lost 6 bases, and 14 bases lay between the germline ends. The CDR3 extends over 14 amino acids. CDR3 loop: CASSLRGGGQPQHF. CDR3 coding DNA: TGTGCCAGTAGTCTACGGGGGGGCGGTCAGCCCCAGCATTTT.

The V call is TRBV3-1 (or the pseudogene TRBV3-2), the J call TRBJ1-1, with 8 bases lining up with TRBD1. The germline gives CDR1 LGHDT, CDR2 YNNKEL (reference sequence). The junction had 5 bases not matched to a gene; V was cut back by 7 bases and J by 4 bases. The length of the CDR3 is 13 residues. In nucleotides, the CDR3 is TGTGCCAGCACAGGGGGCGGTATCACTGAAGCTTTCTTT. Translated, it gives CASTGGGITEAFF.

This clone was seen a handful of times. The chain couples TRBV5-1 to TRBJ1-4; no clear D gene. The CDR3 totals 15 residues. The germline gives CDR1 SGHRS, CDR2 YFSETQ. Between the trimmed V and J ends, which lost 0 bases and 0 bases, there was a span of 6 bases. Written as DNA, the CDR3 is TGCGCCAGCAGCTTGGACGGGTCAACTAATGAAAAACTGTTTTTT. Its translation: CASSLDGSTNEKLFF.

The chain carries TRBV30 and TRBJ2-5; D is uncertain. The CDR3 loop spans 11 amino acids. V lost 3 bases to trimming and J lost 5 bases, with 7 bases between them. CDR1 GTSNPN and CDR2 SVGIG come from the germline V gene (reference sequence). CDR3 residues: CAWRSRETQYF. In DNA, the CDR3 is TGTGCCTGGAGGTCTAGGGAGACCCAGTACTTC.

CDR3 in DNA: TGTGCCTGGACCAAGGGACAGGGAAGGTTCTCTGGGGCCAACGTCCTGACTTTC. It translates to CAWTKGQGRFSGANVLTF. The rearrangement uses TRBV30 and TRBJ2-6; 9 nucleotides match TRBD1. Germline values: CDR1 GTSNPN, CDR2 SVGIG (reference sequence). Trimming removed 4 bases from V and 0 bases from J; junction bases left unmatched: 10. The CDR3 has 18 residues.

This chain joins TRBV18 and TRBJ1-1, with D uncertain. Per the germline V gene, CDR1 is KGHSH and CDR2 is LQKENI. Deletions cut 3 bases from V and 0 bases from J, with 5 bases between. This CDR3 is built from 13 residues. This CDR3 is CASSPEVNTEAFF. The CDR3 nucleotides read TGTGCCAGCTCACCTGAGGTGAACACTGAAGCTTTCTTT.

The chain couples TRBV23-1 to TRBJ2-5; 7 nucleotides line up with TRBD1. TRBV23-1 is an ORF, and what it does is uncertain. V lost 6 bases, J lost 0 bases, and 10 bases stayed unmatched. The length of the CDR3 is 16 residues. The chain's CDR3 is CASSPPTDRNQETQYF. As DNA, the CDR3 is TGCGCCAGCAGCCCCCCCACGGACAGGAACCAAGAGACCCAGTACTTC.

The chain combines TRBV6-4 with TRBJ1-1; TRBD1 might be the D (5 bases). In germline, CDR1 is MRHNA, CDR2 SNTAGT. This CDR3 has 13 residues. V lost 2 bases, J lost 11 bases, and 15 bases lay in between. The CDR3 DNA reads as TGTGCCAGCAGTGACGACCTAGGACATCCGGCTTTCTTT. It yields the protein CASSDDLGHPAFF.

V is TRBV6-2 or TRBV6-3 and J is TRBJ1-2; D gene ambiguous. This CDR3 has 12 amino acids. Trimming cost V 2 bases and J 7 bases, with 8 bases left between them. Germline lookup yields CDR1 MNHEY and CDR2 SVGEGT. CDR3 DNA: TGTGCCAGCAGTTACGGGAGGAGTGGCTACACCTTC. Translation: CASSYGRSGYTF.

The chain combines TRBV4-1 with TRBJ2-2; 11 nucleotides line up with TRBD1. V was clipped by 3 bases and J by 4 bases; unmatched bases: 1. The CDR3 is 15 amino acids. Germline assignment: CDR1 MGHRA and CDR2 YSYEKL. The CDR3 DNA reads TGCGCCAGCAGCCACGGACAGGGGGCCACCGGGGAGCTGTTTTTT. It specifies CASSHGQGATGELFF.

The rearrangement uses TRBV10-2 and TRBJ1-3; TRBD1 aligns across 7 bases. Germline CDR1 reads WSHSY; CDR2 reads SAAADI. The length of the CDR3 is 15 residues. Losses at the gene ends were 5 bases for V and 0 bases for J; bases not matched to a gene: 4. CDR3 coding DNA: TGCGCCAGCAGTTCCACAGGGGTCTCTGGAAACACCATATATTTT. Its protein product is CASSSTGVSGNTIYF.

J is TRBJ2-5 and V is TRBV27, with D unresolved. The V end lost 5 bases, the J end lost 1 base, and 5 bases lay between the germline ends. The CDR3 length is 12 residues. Per germline, CDR1 MNHEY and CDR2 SMNVEV (reference sequence). CDR3 in amino acids: CASSHGQETQYF. Here the CDR3 DNA reads TGTGCCAGCAGTCACGGCCAAGAGACCCAGTACTTC.

This clone occurred a few times. As DNA, the CDR3 is TGTGCCAGCAGTTCGTCGACAGGGGGAGTGGGAGAGACCCAGTACTTC. This gives the protein CASSSSTGGVGETQYF. The rearrangement joins TRBV6-5 to TRBJ2-5, with 9 positions matching TRBD1. V lost 4 bases, J lost 4 bases, and 10 bases stayed unmatched. Germline V gene lookup returns CDR1 MNHEY and CDR2 SVGAGI. There are 16 residues in the CDR3.

The gene calls are TRBV5-1 and TRBJ1-2, with 7 bases identical to TRBD1. With 0 bases clipped from V and 4 bases from J, the junction kept 3 bases outside the gene matches. Germline V lookup: CDR1 SGHRS, CDR2 YFSETQ. The CDR3 runs 14 residues. CDR3 region: CASSLGRGLYGYTF. The CDR3 bases are TGCGCCAGCAGCTTGGGGAGGGGGCTCTATGGCTACACCTTC.

The table lists this clone with a few counts. The V gene is TRBV28, the J gene TRBJ1-3; TRBD1 might be the D (5 bases). Germline CDR1 and CDR2: MDHEN and SYDVKM. V was clipped by 3 bases and J by 1 base, with 10 bases between them. The CDR3 totals 15 residues. The CDR3 sequence is CASSFEHRSGNTIYF. DNA of the CDR3: TGTGCCAGCAGTTTCGAGCACAGGTCTGGAAACACCATATATTTT.

The rearrangement joins TRBV19 to TRBJ2-3, with 8 bases aligning to TRBD2. Germline-derived CDR1 and CDR2 are LNHDA and SQIVND (reference sequence). The CDR3 consists of 15 residues. The J segment lost 0 bases and the V segment lost 5 bases, leaving 4 bases of the junction unmatched. CDR3 sequence (DNA): TGTGCCAGTAGTCTACAGCGGGGGAGCACAGATACGCAGTATTTT. Translated: CASSLQRGSTDTQYF.

The genes are TRBV5-1 and TRBJ2-6, with D unresolved. The V gene's germline CDR1 is SGHRS and CDR2 YFSETQ. With 0 bases removed from V and 0 bases from J, the gap between germline ends came to 7 bases. The CDR3 length is 16 residues. CDR3 nucleotides: TGCGCCAGCAGCTTGGGAGATTTCTCTGGGGCCAACGTCCTGACTTTC. Amino acid sequence: CASSLGDFSGANVLTF.

This chain joins TRBV7-9 and TRBJ1-2; TRBD1 is a possible D gene (5 bases). The CDR3 is 13 residues long. The V and J ends lost 11 bases and 0 bases respectively, with 13 bases between them. The germline gives CDR1 SEHNR, CDR2 FQNEAQ (reference sequence). For the CDR3, the DNA is TGTGCCTGGCAAGGGGTTTCTAACTATGGCTACACCTTC. Translating it yields CAWQGVSNYGYTF.

This clone was counted only a few times. The chain carries TRBV4-1 and TRBJ2-7; tentative D call: TRBD1 (5 bases). The germline gives CDR1 MGHRA, CDR2 YSYEKL. V was shortened by 0 bases and J by 3 bases, with 12 bases between the two germline ends. The CDR3 spans 15 residues. In DNA form, the CDR3 reads TGCGCCAGCAGCCAAGAGGTCAGGGTCATCTACGAGCAGTACTTC. As protein: CASSQEVRVIYEQYF.

The J gene is TRBJ1-5, the V gene TRBV15; no definite D call. Germline V CDR1 and CDR2: LNHNV, YYDKDF (reference sequence). The CDR3 is 18 residues long. Trimming removed 1 base from V and 1 base from J, with 17 bases in between. CDR3 residues: CATSRVPQGRGSNQPQHF. CDR3 nucleotide sequence: TGTGCCACCAGCAGAGTCCCCCAAGGGCGAGGGAGCAATCAGCCCCAGCATTTT.

This clone was counted between two and nine times. The same CDR3 is also encoded by other DNA sequences in this sample. The rearrangement joins TRBV3-1 (or the pseudogene TRBV3-2) to TRBJ2-5; no clear D. The CDR3 has 13 amino acids. From germline, CDR1 is LGHDT and CDR2 YNNKEL (reference sequence). V shed 1 base and J shed 4 bases, with 7 bases lying between them. CDR3 loop: CASSQVRGETQYF. The CDR3 coding sequence is TGTGCCAGCAGCCAAGTCAGAGGAGAGACCCAGTACTTC.

The chain uses TRBV28 and TRBJ2-2; 9 bases are shared with TRBD1. V shed 6 bases and J 1 base; nucleotides not matched to a gene: 6. CDR1 MDHEN and CDR2 SYDVKM come from the germline V gene. This CDR3 region has 16 residues. CDR3 residues: CASRNKTGGNTGELFF. The CDR3, as DNA: TGTGCCAGCAGAAATAAGACAGGGGGGAACACCGGGGAGCTGTTTTTT.

The V call is TRBV7-2, the J call TRBJ2-5, with D tentatively TRBD2 (5 bases). CDR3 length equals 14 residues. V was shortened by 5 bases and J by 3 bases, with 13 bases between the two germline ends. CDR1 is SGHTA and CDR2 is FQGNSA in the germline V gene. For the CDR3, the DNA is TGTGCCAGCAGCCCCGCGGGCCGAGAAGAGACCCAGTACTTC. Its translation is CASSPAGREETQYF.

The chain recombines TRBV9 with TRBJ1-1; D perhaps matches TRBD1 (5 bases). The V end was cut by 0 bases, the J end by 3 bases, with 12 bases between. Germline CDR1 and CDR2: SGDLS and YYNGEE. The CDR3 has 15 residues. CDR3 in DNA: TGTGCCAGCAGCGTAGGGGGCAGCCTTGACACTGAAGCTTTCTTT. As protein: CASSVGGSLDTEAFF.

The gene calls are TRBV7-9 and TRBJ2-1, with D maybe TRBD1 (5 bases). The CDR3 extends over 15 amino acids. The V end lost 0 bases, the J end lost 4 bases, and 10 bases lay between the germline ends. Germline V gives CDR1 SEHNR, CDR2 FQNEAQ (reference sequence). CDR3: CASSLAGRQYNEQFF. CDR3 nucleotide sequence: TGTGCCAGCAGCTTAGCGGGGCGGCAGTACAATGAGCAGTTCTTC. Full variable domain (remainder filled in from reference TRBV7-9 and TRBJ2-1): DTGVSQNPRHKITKRGQNVTFRCDPISEHNRLYWYRQTLGQGPEFLTYFQNEAQLEKSRLLSDRFSAERPKGSFSTLEIQRTEQGDSAMYLCASSLAGRQYNEQFFGPGTRLTVL.

This CDR3 is CASRRAREKLFF. The DNA for the CDR3 is TGTGCCAGCAGGCGGGCCCGGGAAAAACTGTTTTTT. The J gene is TRBJ1-4, the V gene TRBV28; D not certain. The CDR3 consists of 12 residues. Per the germline V gene, CDR1 is MDHEN and CDR2 is SYDVKM. V dropped 6 bases and J dropped 8 bases, with 10 bases sitting between them.

V usage is TRBV5-1 and J usage is TRBJ2-7, with TRBD2 matching 12 bases. This CDR3 is built from 15 residues. V lost 4 bases, J lost 4 bases, and 6 bases stayed unmatched. Germline CDR1 and CDR2: SGHRS and YFSETQ. CDR3 region: CASSTWTSGIYEQYF. The CDR3 nucleotides are TGCGCCAGCAGCACCTGGACTAGCGGGATATACGAGCAGTACTTC.